A single sample is the source of the 18 T cell receptor beta chains below, sequenced in a study of blood T cell repertoires in COVID-19. Some clones are missing from TCRdb's copy, which holds only in-frame ones; the method was immunoSEQ multiplex PCR. Among 400,000 to 550,000 clones listed, roughly 90% were seen once. What was sequenced was peripheral blood. The receptors here all came from a woman between 25 and 40 years old with acute or convalescent COVID-19.

The V gene is TRBV30, the J gene TRBJ1-2; a weak D match, TRBD1 (5 bases). The CDR3 totals 14 residues. Trimming shortened V by 1 base and J by 8 bases, and 17 bases separated the two germline ends. CDR1 and CDR2 from the germline V gene are GTSNPN and SVGIG (reference sequence). The CDR3 DNA follows: TGTGCCTGGAGTGACGGGGGGATCGTCTGGGGCTACACCTTC. It specifies CAWSDGGIVWGYTF.

This clone appeared once. The rearrangement joins TRBV28 to TRBJ1-5, with TRBD1 as a possible D gene (6 bases). Germline V gives CDR1 MDHEN, CDR2 SYDVKM. The V gene lost 6 bases and the J gene lost 4 bases, with 16 bases spanning the gap. The CDR3 is 15 residues long. DNA for the CDR3: TGTGCCAGCAGCCCACCCGGACAGCTAAATCAGCCCCAGCATTTT. Translating it yields CASSPPGQLNQPQHF. The entire variable domain, with the rest obtained from reference TRBV28 and TRBJ1-5, is as follows: DVKVTQSSRYLVKRTGEKVFLECVQDMDHENMFWYRQDPGLGLRLIYFSYDVKMKEKGDIPEGYSVSREKKERFSLILESASTNQTSMYLCASSPPGQLNQPQHFGDGTRLSIL.

The V call is TRBV30, the J call TRBJ2-7; weak D call: TRBD1 (5 bases). This CDR3 region has 11 residues. With 2 bases removed from V and 10 bases from J, the gap between germline ends came to 12 bases. In germline, CDR1 is GTSNPN, CDR2 SVGIG (reference sequence). The CDR3 spells CAWSRQRDQYF. In nucleotides, the CDR3 is TGTGCCTGGAGTCGACAGCGAGATCAGTACTTC.

The V call is TRBV4-2, the J call TRBJ1-5; D is ambiguous. The CDR3 is 16 residues long. Germline CDR1 and CDR2: LGHNA and YNFKEQ. The germline V and J ends were trimmed by 0 bases and 0 bases, with 9 bases remaining between them. The CDR3 region is CASSQDAGYSNQPQHF. For the CDR3, the DNA is TGTGCCAGCAGCCAAGATGCGGGATATAGCAATCAGCCCCAGCATTTT.

This chain connects TRBV29-1 to TRBJ2-7, with D possibly matching TRBD2 (7 bases). The CDR3 sequence is 14 residues long. V lost 4 bases to trimming and J lost 2 bases, with 15 bases between them. The germline CDR1 and CDR2 sequences are SQVTM and ANQGSEA. CDR3 residues: CSVGGHGGTYEQYF. Written as DNA, the CDR3 is TGCAGCGTTGGGGGGCACGGGGGGACCTACGAGCAGTACTTC.

In DNA, the CDR3 is TGTGCCAGTAGCCGAGTTGACGGGGGGGCCTACAATGAGCAGTTCTTC. It specifies CASSRVDGGAYNEQFF. The J gene is TRBJ2-1, the V gene TRBV19; 8 nucleotides match TRBD2. V lost 6 bases, J lost 2 bases, and 9 bases stayed unmatched. CDR1 is LNHDA, CDR2 SQIVND, per germline (reference sequence). The CDR3 sequence is 16 residues long.

The J gene is TRBJ2-3, the V gene TRBV6-5, with TRBD1 matching over 8 bases. Losses at the gene ends were 6 bases for V and 0 bases for J; bases not matched to a gene: 5. Per germline, CDR1 MNHEY and CDR2 SVGAGI. CDR3 length equals 15 residues. The CDR3 region has the DNA TGTGCCAGCAGGGGGACAGGACTTAGCACAGATACGCAGTATTTT. Translating it yields CASRGTGLSTDTQYF.

The chain uses TRBV6-5 and TRBJ2-2; tentatively, D is TRBD1 (5 bases). This CDR3 has 14 amino acids. V was cut by 8 bases and J by 2 bases, with 12 bases left in between. From germline, CDR1 is MNHEY and CDR2 SVGAGI. The CDR3 DNA follows: TGTGCCAGCCGACAGTTCTCCAACACCGGGGAGCTGTTTTTT. It specifies CASRQFSNTGELFF.

The chain's CDR3 is CASSPPLRYNEQFF. As DNA, the CDR3 is TGTGCCAGCTCACCACCCCTTCGCTACAATGAGCAGTTCTTC. This rearrangement joins TRBV18 to TRBJ2-1; D call uncertain. V lost 0 bases and J lost 3, with 6 bases in between. The CDR3 loop spans 14 amino acids. Germline V gene lookup returns CDR1 KGHSH and CDR2 LQKENI.

The chain has TRBV24-1 and TRBJ2-3; D unclear. The CDR3 is 14 residues long. Germline CDR1 is KGHDR and CDR2 is SFDVKD. Trimming took off 4 bases at V and 2 bases at J, with 9 bases between the two ends. CDR3 sequence (DNA): TGTGCCACCAGTGACAGGCGAAACACAGATACGCAGTATTTT. Its protein is CATSDRRNTDTQYF.

This clone was observed at least ten times. CDR3 region: CASSLSGTGVNEQFF. The DNA of the CDR3 is TGTGCCAGCAGCCTATCCGGGACAGGGGTTAATGAGCAGTTCTTC. The chain carries TRBV4-2 and TRBJ2-1; 10 bases align to TRBD1. This CDR3 has 15 residues. V was clipped by 4 bases and J by 7 bases; unmatched bases: 7. Germline V lookup: CDR1 LGHNA, CDR2 YNFKEQ.

This clone showed up just once. This sequence joins TRBV4-1 and TRBJ2-1; 9 bases are shared with TRBD2. The CDR3 contains 16 residues. V lost 7 bases to trimming and J lost 4 bases; unmatched junction nucleotides: 11. Germline CDR1 MGHRA, CDR2 YSYEKL. CDR3 protein: CASKRGVGEGYNEQFF. CDR3 bases: TGCGCCAGCAAGCGGGGGGTAGGGGAGGGTTACAATGAGCAGTTCTTC.

CDR3 protein: CASSLLDRGLRSPLHF. The CDR3 DNA sequence: TGTGCCAGCAGCTTACTAGACAGGGGGTTGAGGTCACCCCTCCACTTT. V gene TRBV7-9 combines with J gene TRBJ1-6; TRBD1 matches at 9 bases. Germline V lookup: CDR1 SEHNR, CDR2 FQNEAQ (reference sequence). The CDR3 has 16 residues. With 2 bases clipped from V and 10 bases from J, the junction kept 9 bases outside the gene matches.

This clone is a singleton in its sample. This chain uses TRBV5-1 with TRBJ2-1, with 7 bases identical to TRBD1. The V and J ends lost 4 bases and 4 bases, in that order; junction bases with no gene match: 5. CDR3 length equals 14 residues. CDR1 SGHRS and CDR2 YFSETQ come from the germline V gene. The CDR3 loop is CASSPRDSYNEQFF. CDR3 sequence (DNA): TGCGCCAGCAGCCCCCGGGACAGTTACAATGAGCAGTTCTTC.

This rearrangement joins TRBV5-6 to TRBJ1-6, with 7 bases aligning to TRBD1. CDR1 and CDR2 (germline): SGHDT, YYEEEE. CDR3 length: 15 residues. V gave up 1 base and J gave up 10 bases; unmatched junction bases: 8. This CDR3 reads CASSLYETGRSPLHF. In nucleotides, the CDR3 is TGTGCCAGCAGCTTGTACGAGACAGGGAGATCACCCCTCCACTTT.

V gene TRBV3-1 (or the pseudogene TRBV3-2) combines with J gene TRBJ1-2; TRBD1 is a possible D gene (6 bases). CDR1 and CDR2 (germline): LGHDT, YNNKEL (reference sequence). V was shortened by 4 bases and J by 5 bases, with 14 bases between the two germline ends. The CDR3 length is 14 residues. The chain's CDR3 is CASSRSDRPYGYTF. The CDR3 coding sequence is TGTGCCAGCAGCCGGTCGGACAGACCTTATGGCTACACCTTC.

J is TRBJ2-7 and V is TRBV11-3; TRBD1 matches at 12 bases. The V gene end was trimmed by 4 bases and the J gene end by 7 bases; junction bases not matched to a gene: 11. CDR1 SGHNT and CDR2 YENEEA come from the germline V gene. The CDR3 is made up of 16 amino acids. DNA of the CDR3: TGTGCCAGCAGCTCTCGACGTTGGGACAGGGGGCATGAGCAGTACTTC. Encoded protein: CASSSRRWDRGHEQYF.

The CDR3 bases are TGTGCCAGCAGCCAAGCGGGGGACTATGGCTACACCTTC. Residues: CASSQAGDYGYTF. J is TRBJ1-2 and V is TRBV3-1 (or the pseudogene TRBV3-2); D may be TRBD1 (5 bases). CDR1 and CDR2 (germline): LGHDT, YNNKEL (reference sequence). V shed 1 base and J shed 3 bases, with 6 bases lying between them. The length of the CDR3 is 13 residues.